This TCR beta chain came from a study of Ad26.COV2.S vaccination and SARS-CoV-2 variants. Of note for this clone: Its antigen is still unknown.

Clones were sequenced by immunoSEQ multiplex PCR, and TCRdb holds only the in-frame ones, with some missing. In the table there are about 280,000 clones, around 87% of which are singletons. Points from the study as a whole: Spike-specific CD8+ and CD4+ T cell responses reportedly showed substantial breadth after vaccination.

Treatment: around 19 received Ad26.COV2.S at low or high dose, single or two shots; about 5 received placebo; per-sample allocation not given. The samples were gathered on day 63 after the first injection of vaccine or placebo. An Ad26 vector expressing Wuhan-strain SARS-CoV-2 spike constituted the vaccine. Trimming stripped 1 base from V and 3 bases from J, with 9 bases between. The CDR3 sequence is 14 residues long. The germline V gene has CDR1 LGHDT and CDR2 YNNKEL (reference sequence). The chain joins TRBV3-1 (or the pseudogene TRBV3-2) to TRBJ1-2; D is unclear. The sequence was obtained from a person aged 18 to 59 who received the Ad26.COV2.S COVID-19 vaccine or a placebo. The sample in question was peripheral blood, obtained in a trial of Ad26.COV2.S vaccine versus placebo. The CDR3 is CASSQGFPDYGYTF. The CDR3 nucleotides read TGTGCCAGCAGCCAAGGTTTTCCGGACTATGGCTACACCTTC.